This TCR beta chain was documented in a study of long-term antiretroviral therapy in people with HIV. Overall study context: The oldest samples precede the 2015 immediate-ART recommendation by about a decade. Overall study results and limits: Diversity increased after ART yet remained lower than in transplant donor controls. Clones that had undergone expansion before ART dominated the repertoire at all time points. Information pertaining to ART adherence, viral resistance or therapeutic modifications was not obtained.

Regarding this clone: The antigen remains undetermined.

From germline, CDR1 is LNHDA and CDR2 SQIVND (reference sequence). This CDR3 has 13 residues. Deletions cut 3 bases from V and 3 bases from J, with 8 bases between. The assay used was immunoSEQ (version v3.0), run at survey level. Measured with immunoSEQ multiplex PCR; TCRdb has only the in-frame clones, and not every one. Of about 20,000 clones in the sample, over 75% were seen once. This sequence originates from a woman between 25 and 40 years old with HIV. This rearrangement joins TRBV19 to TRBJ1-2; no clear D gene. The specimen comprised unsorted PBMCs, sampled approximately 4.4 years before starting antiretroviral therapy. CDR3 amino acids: CASSIRADYGYTF. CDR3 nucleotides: TGTGCCAGTAGTATTCGGGCAGACTATGGCTACACCTTC.